This T cell receptor (beta chain) is drawn from a study of T cell repertoires in cytomegalovirus infection. Study in general: Public TCR beta signatures indicated both CMV infection and matching HLA type.

This clonotype was seen repeatedly, ten times or more. In germline, CDR1 is SGHTA, CDR2 FQGNSA. V was cut by 5 bases and J by 2 bases, with 15 bases left in between. CDR3 size: 15 residues. In TCRdb, the reads were re-called with MiXCR into one record per CDR3 protein. The data show about 490,000 distinct CDR3 sequences, approximately 26% seen once. V usage is TRBV7-2 and J usage is TRBJ2-5, with D tentatively TRBD2 (5 bases). Sequencing input: PBMCs. The receptor comes from a human donor in good health (CMV status not recorded). Some clones in this sample may be carry-over from other donors' samples. CDR3 in amino acids: CASSVQRTPQETQYF. As DNA, the CDR3 is TGTGCCAGCAGCGTACAGCGGACCCCACAAGAGACCCAGTACTTC.